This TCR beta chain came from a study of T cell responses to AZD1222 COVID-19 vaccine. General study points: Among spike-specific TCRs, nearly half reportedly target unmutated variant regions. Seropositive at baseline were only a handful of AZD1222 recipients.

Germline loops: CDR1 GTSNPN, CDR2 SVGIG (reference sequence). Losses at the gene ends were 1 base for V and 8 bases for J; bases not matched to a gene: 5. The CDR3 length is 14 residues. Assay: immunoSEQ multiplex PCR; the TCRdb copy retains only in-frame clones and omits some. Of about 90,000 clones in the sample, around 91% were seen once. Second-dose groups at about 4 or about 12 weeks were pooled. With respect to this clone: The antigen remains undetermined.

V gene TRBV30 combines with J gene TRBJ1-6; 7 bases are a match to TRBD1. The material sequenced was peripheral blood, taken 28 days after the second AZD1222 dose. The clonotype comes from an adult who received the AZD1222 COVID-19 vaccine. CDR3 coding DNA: TGTGCCTGGAGTGGCACAGGGGTTTATTCACCCCTCCACTTT. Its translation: CAWSGTGVYSPLHF.